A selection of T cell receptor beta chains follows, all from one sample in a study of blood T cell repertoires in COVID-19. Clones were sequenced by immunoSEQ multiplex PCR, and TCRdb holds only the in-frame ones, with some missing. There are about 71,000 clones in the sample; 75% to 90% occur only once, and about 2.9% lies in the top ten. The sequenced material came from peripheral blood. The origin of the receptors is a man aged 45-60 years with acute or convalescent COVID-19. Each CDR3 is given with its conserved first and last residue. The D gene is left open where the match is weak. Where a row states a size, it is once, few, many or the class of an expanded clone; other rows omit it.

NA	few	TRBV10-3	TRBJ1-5	CAISEVPNQPQHF	TGTGCCATCAGTGAGGTCCCAAATCAGCCCCAGCATTTT
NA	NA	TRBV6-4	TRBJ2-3	CASSDGTDPDTQYF	TGTGCCAGCAGTGACGGGACTGATCCGGATACGCAGTATTTT
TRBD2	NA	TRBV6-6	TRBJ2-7	CASSSTSGGSYEQYF	TGTGCCAGCAGTTCCACTAGCGGGGGATCCTACGAGCAGTACTTC
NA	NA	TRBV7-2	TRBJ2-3	CASSLPAETIRTDTQYF	TGTGCCAGCAGCCTACCGGCAGAAACTATAAGAACAGATACGCAGTATTTT
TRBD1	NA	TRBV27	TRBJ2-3	CATFPGQGRKGTQYF	TGTGCCACCTTCCCGGGACAGGGGAGGAAAGGTACGCAGTATTTT
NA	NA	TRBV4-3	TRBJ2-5	CASSHRLSQETQYF	TGCGCCAGCAGCCATCGCCTAAGTCAAGAGACCCAGTACTTC
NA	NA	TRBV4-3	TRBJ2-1	CASSQESGGGFRFF	TGCGCCAGCAGCCAAGAATCGGGGGGCGGATTCAGGTTCTTC
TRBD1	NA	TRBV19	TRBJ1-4	CASSHSGQGLRLNEKLFF	TGTGCCAGTAGCCACTCGGGACAGGGTCTGAGGTTAAATGAAAAACTGTTTTTT
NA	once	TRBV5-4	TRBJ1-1	CASSLGMRPFEAFF	TGTGCCAGCAGCTTGGGGATGCGGCCGTTTGAAGCTTTCTTT
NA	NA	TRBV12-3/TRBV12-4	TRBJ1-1	CASSQQGSGEAFF	TGTGCCAGCAGTCAACAGGGTAGTGGTGAAGCTTTCTTT
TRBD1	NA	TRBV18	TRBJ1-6	CASSHRDRNRGQRNSPLHF	TGTGCCAGCTCACACCGGGACAGGAACAGGGGCCAGCGTAATTCACCCCTCCACTTT
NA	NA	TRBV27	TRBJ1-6	CASSLSSRGVGSPLHF	TGTGCCAGCAGTTTATCGAGTAGGGGTGTAGGGTCACCCCTCCACTTT
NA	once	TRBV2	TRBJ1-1	CASSVDRGAEAFF	TGTGCCAGCAGTGTTGATCGGGGAGCTGAAGCTTTCTTT
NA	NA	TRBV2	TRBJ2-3	CASYPAGFSNTQYF	TGTGCCAGCTATCCCGCAGGGTTTTCAAATACGCAGTATTTT
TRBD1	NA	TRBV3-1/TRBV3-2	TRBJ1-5	CASSRGTANQPQHF	TGTGCCAGCAGCCGCGGGACAGCTAATCAGCCCCAGCATTTT
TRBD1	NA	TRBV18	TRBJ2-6	CASSLNAGTGYSGANVLTF	TGTGCCAGCTCACTAAACGCCGGGACAGGGTACTCTGGGGCCAACGTCCTGACTTTC
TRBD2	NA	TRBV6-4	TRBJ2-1	CASSPLAGPYNEQFF	TGTGCCAGCAGCCCACTAGCGGGACCCTACAATGAGCAGTTCTTC
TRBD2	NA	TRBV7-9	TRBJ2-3	CASSLGLAAFTDTQYF	TGTGCCAGCAGCTTAGGACTAGCGGCATTCACAGATACGCAGTATTTT
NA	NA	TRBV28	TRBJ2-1	CASSVEAEQFF	TGTGCCAGCAGCGTTGAAGCTGAGCAGTTCTTC
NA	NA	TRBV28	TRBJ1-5	CASRWATDSNQPQHF	TGTGCCAGCAGGTGGGCTACAGATAGCAATCAGCCCCAGCATTTT
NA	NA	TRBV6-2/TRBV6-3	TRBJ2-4	CASSYAAIAKNIQYF	TGTGCCAGCAGTTACGCAGCGATAGCCAAAAACATTCAGTACTTC
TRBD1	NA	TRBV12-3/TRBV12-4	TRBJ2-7	CASSGQGVYEQYF	TGTGCCAGCAGCGGACAGGGAGTCTACGAGCAGTACTTC
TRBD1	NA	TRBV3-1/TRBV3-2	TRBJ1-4	CASSQGDRGEEKLFF	TGTGCCAGCAGCCAAGGGGACAGGGGCGAGGAAAAACTGTTTTTT
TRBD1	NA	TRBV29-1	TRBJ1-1	CSVETGGVGAFF	TGCAGCGTTGAAACAGGGGGAGTTGGGGCTTTCTTT
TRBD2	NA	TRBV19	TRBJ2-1	CASSWTRGNNEQFF	TGTGCCAGTAGTTGGACTAGAGGTAACAATGAGCAGTTCTTC
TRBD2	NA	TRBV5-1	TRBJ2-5	CASSPGGTTKETQYF	TGCGCCAGCAGCCCGGGAGGGACAACGAAAGAGACCCAGTACTTC
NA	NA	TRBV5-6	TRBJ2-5	CASSSRHGETQYF	TGTGCCAGCAGTTCCCGACATGGTGAGACCCAGTACTTC
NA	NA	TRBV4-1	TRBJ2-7	CASSPPTGDYEQYF	TGCGCCAGCAGCCCACCGACAGGAGACTACGAGCAGTACTTC
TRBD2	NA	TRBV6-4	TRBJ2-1	CASSSTSESGEQFF	TGTGCCAGCAGCTCCACTAGCGAGAGTGGTGAGCAGTTCTTC
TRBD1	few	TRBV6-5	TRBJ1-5	CASGDRLSNQPQHF	TGTGCCAGCGGGGACAGACTTAGCAATCAGCCCCAGCATTTT
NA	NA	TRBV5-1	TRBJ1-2	CASSPRAGDAGYTF	TGCGCCAGCAGCCCCCGGGCGGGGGATGCTGGCTACACCTTC
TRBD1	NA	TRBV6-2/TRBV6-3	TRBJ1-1	CASSYPTGFSAEAFF	TGTGCCAGCAGTTACCCGACAGGGTTTTCGGCTGAAGCTTTCTTT
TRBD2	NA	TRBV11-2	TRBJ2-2	CASSLFGTSGRRGGELFF	TGTGCCAGCAGCTTATTCGGGACTAGCGGGAGGAGGGGCGGGGAGCTGTTTTTT